This paragraph reports one T cell receptor (beta chain). Its antigen is undetermined. Distinct nucleotide sequences in the sample also encode this CDR3. The method was immunoSEQ multiplex PCR; TCRdb's version includes in-frame clones alone and lacks a portion of them. Of some 110,000 clones in the sample, roughly nine tenths are singletons; the top ten hold about 1.8%. These donors were members of the roughly 110-subject validation cohort, a group separate from the approximately 640-subject first cohort. This entry is derived from a study of cytomegalovirus exposure and HLA in healthy donors. Overall study results and limits: It was 164 TCR beta chains that were listed as cytomegalovirus-associated. A few chains linked to CMV were shown in vitro to be specific for CMV antigens.

There are 14 residues in the CDR3. Trimming took 1 base from V and 4 from J, leaving 8 bases between them. Germline V CDR1 and CDR2: LNHDA, SQIVND (reference sequence). Sequencing was performed on PBMCs. The V and J genes are TRBV19 and TRBJ1-5; TRBD1 might be the D (5 bases). The sequence came from a woman aged 18-29 years in good health and CMV-seropositive. CDR3 in DNA: TGTGCCAGTAGTATAGCTAGGGGTAATCAGCCCCAGCATTTT. Translating it yields CASSIARGNQPQHF.